This T cell receptor beta chain was profiled in a study of T cells in Graves' hyperthyroidism and ophthalmopathy. Trimming pared 0 bases from V and 2 bases from J, leaving 10 bases between. CDR1 is SGHRS, CDR2 YFSETQ, per germline. The CDR3 has 15 residues. The source material, RNA transcripts, was used to amplify TCR beta CDR3 regions. First-round RT-PCR with HTBI primers amplified the TCR CDR3 region. TCRdb called the multiplex PCR reads again in MiXCR, with one record for every CDR3 protein. The sample yields over 650,000 distinct CDR3 sequences, 15% to 20% seen once. Sequencing used blood. The sequence was obtained from a man between 18 and 29 years old with Graves' hyperthyroidism. The rearrangement links TRBV5-1 to TRBJ2-3; D is uncertain. The CDR3 here is CASSLAVADTDTQYF. The DNA of the CDR3 is TGCGCCAGCAGCTTGGCCGTGGCCGACACAGATACGCAGTATTTT.